This T cell receptor beta chain stems from a study of blood T cells in healthy people across ages. The CDR3 has 16 amino acids. Trimming removed 1 base from V and 3 bases from J, with 14 bases in between. Only a few counts were recorded for this clonotype. The second PCR ran about 6 to 12 cycles with a sample-barcoded 5' primer and J-beta primers. In TCRdb, the 5' RACE reads were re-called with MiXCR into one record per CDR3 protein. The repertoire holds approximately 800,000 distinct CDR3 sequences, 53% seen once, with approximately 40% in the top ten. The chain is built from TRBV12-3 or TRBV12-4 and TRBJ2-3; no definite D call. Sequenced sample: blood. The receptor comes from an elderly man in good health. The CDR3 loop reads CASSLVQLTRTDTQYF. CDR3 coding DNA: TGTGCCAGCAGTTTAGTACAGCTGACAAGGACAGATACGCAGTATTTT.